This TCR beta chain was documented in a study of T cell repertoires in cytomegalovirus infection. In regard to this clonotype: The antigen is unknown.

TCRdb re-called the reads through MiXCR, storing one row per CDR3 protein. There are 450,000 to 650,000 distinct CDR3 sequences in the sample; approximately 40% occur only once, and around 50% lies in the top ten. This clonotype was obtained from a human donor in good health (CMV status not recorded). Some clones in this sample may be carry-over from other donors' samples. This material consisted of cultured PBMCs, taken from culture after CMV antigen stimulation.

The CDR3 nucleotides are TGCAGCGTTGATGACAGCACAGATACGCAGTATTTT. This encodes CSVDDSTDTQYF. The chain combines TRBV29-1 with TRBJ2-3; D unclear. Germline CDR1 is SQVTM and CDR2 is ANQGSEA. The CDR3 runs 12 residues. With 3 bases removed from V and 0 bases from J, the gap between germline ends came to 4 bases.